Below are 8 T cell receptor beta chains sequenced from a single sample in a study of human T cells and chemical hapten exposure. TCRdb reanalysed the RACE reads using MiXCR and keeps one entry per CDR3 protein. The sample yields 80,000 to 100,000 distinct CDR3 sequences, 10% to 13% seen once. The time point: pre-sensitization, week 0. Treatment in this sample: therapeutic diphenylcyclopropenone sensitization with weekly scalp DPC. Sequences were derived from whole blood, sampled in connection with sensitization to the hapten diphenylcyclopropenone (DPC). The receptors here all came from a woman aged 55-70 years with alopecia areata. Some clones in this sample may be carry-over from other donors' samples.

This clonotype came up many times. The germline gene is not matched at one end of the junction; a read error may be the cause. The chain carries TRBV5-1 and TRBJ2-7; perhaps TRBD1 as D (6 bases). This CDR3 contains 13 residues. Germline V gene data show CDR1 as SGHRS and CDR2 as YFSETQ. The CDR3, as DNA: TGCGCCAGCAGCCTGGACAGTTCCGACGAGCAATACTTC. As protein: CASSLDSSDEQYF.

In its sample, this clonotype was seen a few times. The chain uses TRBV6-4 and TRBJ1-1; D not certain. The CDR3 runs 13 residues. V lost 4 bases to trimming and J lost 6 bases, with 12 bases between them. The germline CDR1 and CDR2 sequences are MRHNA and SNTAGT. CDR3 in amino acids: CASSAWGGSEAFF. Here the CDR3 DNA reads TGTGCCAGCAGTGCCTGGGGAGGGTCTGAAGCTTTCTTT.

The table lists this clonotype with a few counts. The rearrangement joins TRBV7-8 to TRBJ1-6; TRBD1 might be the D (5 bases). V gave up 1 base and J gave up 10 bases, with 8 bases separating them. Germline values: CDR1 SGHVS, CDR2 FQNEAQ. The CDR3 consists of 13 residues. The CDR3 nucleotides are TGTGCCAGCAGCTTAGTTGGGGACTCACCCCTCCACTTT. Its protein product is CASSLVGDSPLHF.

The chain couples TRBV27 to TRBJ1-2; 7 bases align to TRBD1. The CDR3 is 16 amino acids. Germline CDR1 is MNHEY and CDR2 is SMNVEV (reference sequence). V shed 4 bases and J 5 bases; nucleotides not matched to a gene: 13. CDR3 bases: TGTGCCAGCAGTTCCCCAGACAGGGAGGGGTCTTATGGCTACACCTTC. Translation gives CASSSPDREGSYGYTF.

The rearrangement links TRBV3-1 to TRBJ2-7, with TRBD1 as a possible D gene (5 bases). V was clipped by 0 bases and J by 1 base, with 7 bases between them. CDR3 size: 14 residues. Germline V gene data show CDR1 as LGHDT and CDR2 as YNNKEL (reference sequence). CDR3 in amino acids: CASSQDTGSYEQYF. CDR3 sequence (DNA): TGTGCCAGCAGCCAAGATACAGGATCCTACGAGCAGTACTTC.

This clonotype was counted only a few times. The genes are TRBV5-1 and TRBJ1-2; the D gene is possibly TRBD1 (5 bases). The CDR3 is made up of 13 amino acids. Germline V lookup: CDR1 SGHRS, CDR2 YFSETQ. V was clipped by 6 bases and J by 4 bases, with 13 bases between them. The CDR3 sequence: CASTPGLGYGYTF. The CDR3 DNA is TGCGCCAGCACTCCAGGGTTGGGCTATGGCTACACCTTC.

This clonotype was seen many times. This chain connects TRBV20-1 to TRBJ1-1; 7 nucleotides line up with TRBD1. CDR3 length equals 15 residues. Germline trimming cut 3 bases from V and 1 base from J; bases unmatched to any gene: 8. Per the germline V gene, CDR1 is DFQATT and CDR2 is SNEGSKA (reference sequence). CDR3 sequence reads: CSASSGTAANTEAFF. The CDR3 DNA is TGCAGTGCTAGCTCTGGGACAGCCGCGAACACTGAAGCTTTCTTT.

This clonotype appeared a few times. The gene calls are TRBV11-2 and TRBJ1-1; D unclear. V was shortened by 1 base and J by 4 bases, with 13 bases between the two germline ends. The CDR3 covers 15 residues. In germline, CDR1 is SGHAT, CDR2 FQNNGV. CDR3 in amino acids: CASSLVFRGSTEAFF. CDR3 sequence (DNA): TGTGCCAGCAGCTTAGTCTTTCGGGGAAGCACTGAAGCTTTCTTT.